A single sample is the source of the 30 T cell receptor beta chains below, sequenced in a study of blood T cell repertoires in COVID-19. Generated by immunoSEQ multiplex PCR, the TCRdb table keeps only in-frame clones and is missing some. The sample shows around 300,000 clones, 80% to 95% of them seen only once. The specimen was PBMCs or T cells enriched from blood (not recorded which). The source is a woman in her 30s who had recovered from COVID-19.

This chain uses TRBV28 with TRBJ1-6, with 8 bases fitting TRBD1. Trimming cost V 2 bases and J 5 bases; bases outside gene matches: 11. Germline V CDR1 and CDR2: MDHEN, SYDVKM. This CDR3 contains 18 residues. CDR3 coding DNA: TGTGCCAGCAGTTTAGGAGGGACAGGCGAACTTCATAATTCACCCCTCCACTTT. Its translation: CASSLGGTGELHNSPLHF.

This chain links TRBV19 with TRBJ2-6; 7 bases fit TRBD1. Trimming removed 8 bases from V and 4 bases from J; junction bases left unmatched: 5. Germline V CDR1 and CDR2: LNHDA, SQIVND (reference sequence). This CDR3 is 14 amino acids long. As DNA, the CDR3 is TGTGCCAGTGGCCCGGGACAGGGGGCCAACGTCCTGACTTTC. As protein: CASGPGQGANVLTF.

J is TRBJ2-2 and V is TRBV18; 8 bases are a match to TRBD1. After removal of 2 bases from V and 1 base from J, the junction contained 0 bases not matched to a gene. The CDR3 spans 15 residues. The germline V gene has CDR1 KGHSH and CDR2 LQKENI. CDR3 protein: CASSPDRGNTGELFF. The CDR3 DNA sequence: TGTGCCAGCTCACCAGACAGGGGGAACACCGGGGAGCTGTTTTTT. Complete variable domain (other parts from reference TRBV18 and TRBJ2-2): NAGVMQNPRHLVRRRGQEARLRCSPMKGHSHVYWYRQLPEEGLKFMVYLQKENIIDESGMPKERFSAEFPKEGPSILRIQQVVRGDSAAYFCASSPDRGNTGELFFGEGSRLTVL.

CDR3 sequence (DNA): TGCGCCAGCAGCTTGTCCGGGAGGGCTTTCTTT. Translating gives CASSLSGRAFF. The chain couples TRBV5-1 to TRBJ1-1; D remains unclear. CDR3 length: 11 amino acids. V gave up 1 base and J gave up 11 bases, with 9 bases separating them. Looked up from germline, CDR1 is SGHRS and CDR2 is YFSETQ. Full variable domain (remainder filled in from reference TRBV5-1 and TRBJ1-1): KAGVTQTPRYLIKTRGQQVTLSCSPISGHRSVSWYQQTPGQGLQFLFEYFSETQRNKGNFPGRFSGRQFSNSRSEMNVSTLELGDSALYLCASSLSGRAFFGQGTRLTVV.

This clone is a singleton in its sample. V is TRBV19 and J is TRBJ1-6; D is unresolved. Germline lookup yields CDR1 LNHDA and CDR2 SQIVND (reference sequence). The CDR3 length is 11 residues. CDR3 amino acids: CPLADNSPLHF. As DNA, the CDR3 is TGTCCCCTAGCGGACAATTCACCCCTCCACTTT.

The chain employs TRBV7-3 and TRBJ2-5, with D perhaps TRBD1 (6 bases). With 2 bases removed from V and 2 bases from J, the gap between germline ends came to 9 bases. CDR1 and CDR2 (germline): SGHTA, FQGTGA. CDR3 length equals 14 residues. For the CDR3, the DNA is TGTGCCAGCAGCTTATTCGGACAGCAAGAGACCCAGTACTTC. Its protein product is CASSLFGQQETQYF.

This chain connects TRBV5-4 to TRBJ2-5; 12 bases line up with TRBD2. The CDR3 runs 16 residues. Germline CDR1 and CDR2: SGHNT and YYREEE (reference sequence). Trimming at V came to 0 bases and at J to 5 bases, leaving 5 bases not matched to a gene. CDR3 in DNA: TGTGCCAGCAGCTTGGGTCTTACTAGCGGGAGGGAGACCCAGTACTTC. Translation: CASSLGLTSGRETQYF.

The J gene is TRBJ2-2, the V gene TRBV7-3, with TRBD2 matching 8 bases. This CDR3 is built from 13 residues. Germline CDR1 and CDR2: SGHTA and FQGTGA. J gave up 7 bases and V 5 bases, and 3 bases lay outside the gene matches. Here the CDR3 DNA reads TGTGCCAGCAGCCGGGAGGGCCGCGGGGAGCTGTTTTTT. It codes for CASSREGRGELFF.

This sequence joins TRBV6-2 or TRBV6-3 and TRBJ1-5; D unresolved. Trimming left V 5 bases short and J 5 bases short, with 13 bases between. The CDR3 length is 14 residues. Germline loops: CDR1 MNHEY, CDR2 SVGEGT. The CDR3 protein is CASSPWRNDQPQHF. The DNA for the CDR3 is TGTGCCAGCAGTCCCTGGCGGAATGATCAGCCCCAGCATTTT.

This clone was observed once. The J gene is TRBJ1-1, the V gene TRBV6-5, with 8 positions matching TRBD1. V gave up 6 bases and J gave up 4 bases; unmatched junction bases: 7. CDR1 MNHEY and CDR2 SVGAGI come from the germline V gene. CDR3 length: 14 residues. CDR3 DNA sequence: TGTGCCAGCAGACCCCCGACAGGGGTCACTGAAGCTTTCTTT. Translating it yields CASRPPTGVTEAFF.

V is TRBV5-4 and J is TRBJ2-3, with TRBD2 matching 7 bases. V shed 4 bases, J shed 4 bases, and the junction held 12 bases outside the gene matches. There are 16 residues in the CDR3. CDR1 and CDR2 from the germline V gene are SGHNT and YYREEE (reference sequence). In DNA form, the CDR3 reads TGTGCCAGCAGCCCTGTAGCGGGTTGGGGCCCAGATACGCAGTATTTT. This codes for CASSPVAGWGPDTQYF. The whole variable domain, filled in from reference TRBV5-4 and TRBJ2-3, reads ETGVTQSPTHLIKTRGQQVTLRCSSQSGHNTVSWYQQALGQGPQFIFQYYREEENGRGNFPPRFSGLQFPNYSSELNVNALELDDSALYLCASSPVAGWGPDTQYFGPGTRLTVL.

The chain recombines TRBV4-2 with TRBJ2-2, with 13 bases matching TRBD2. V was clipped by 0 bases and J by 2 bases; unmatched bases: 3. The CDR3 is made up of 18 amino acids. Germline V CDR1 and CDR2: LGHNA, YNFKEQ. CDR3 in DNA: TGTGCCAGCAGCCAAGACAAGGGACTAGCGGGAAACACCGGGGAGCTGTTTTTT. Its translation is CASSQDKGLAGNTGELFF.

As concerns this clone: Other DNA sequences in the sample encode the same CDR3. V is TRBV9 and J is TRBJ2-7; possible D gene TRBD2, 6 bases. Germline-derived CDR1 and CDR2 are SGDLS and YYNGEE. The CDR3 spans 15 residues. Trimming pared 0 bases from V and 4 bases from J, leaving 14 bases between. CDR3 region: CASSVGPGGIYEQYF. CDR3 nucleotides: TGTGCCAGCAGCGTAGGCCCAGGAGGGATTTACGAGCAGTACTTC.

This sequence joins TRBV19 and TRBJ1-2; 9 bases are shared with TRBD1. Germline V CDR1 and CDR2: LNHDA, SQIVND (reference sequence). V was pared by 5 bases and J by 3 bases, with 7 bases of the junction left unmatched. The CDR3 contains 15 residues. The CDR3 protein is CASSRTGGVDYGYTF. The CDR3 region has the DNA TGTGCCAGTAGTCGAACAGGGGGCGTCGACTATGGCTACACCTTC.

The V and J genes are TRBV2 and TRBJ1-2, with 11 bases identical to TRBD1. Germline CDR1 is SNHLY and CDR2 is FYNNEI. This CDR3 has 16 amino acids. V was clipped by 6 bases and J by 4 bases; unmatched bases: 10. The DNA of the CDR3 is TGTGCCAGCAGCGCCGGGACAGGGGGGATTAGCTATGGCTACACCTTC. Its translation is CASSAGTGGISYGYTF.

The V call is TRBV5-6, the J call TRBJ2-7; possibly TRBD1 for D (6 bases). Trimming pared 4 bases from V and 3 bases from J, leaving 20 bases between. CDR1 SGHDT and CDR2 YYEEEE come from the germline V gene. CDR3 size: 16 residues. DNA for the CDR3: TGTGCCAGCAGCCCCCGCACAGGGATCACCTTCTACGAGCAGTACTTC. Protein sequence: CASSPRTGITFYEQYF. Full variable domain (rest looked up from reference TRBV5-6 and TRBJ2-7): DAGVTQSPTHLIKTRGQQVTLRCSPKSGHDTVSWYQQALGQGPQFIFQYYEEEERQRGNFPDRFSGHQFPNYSSELNVNALLLGDSALYLCASSPRTGITFYEQYFGPGTRLTVT.

This rearrangement joins TRBV19 to TRBJ1-4, with 8 bases aligning to TRBD1. This CDR3 comprises 13 residues. With V trimmed by 8 bases and J by 8 bases, 7 bases remained unmatched. Per germline, CDR1 LNHDA and CDR2 SQIVND (reference sequence). The CDR3 sequence: CASQRTGREKLFF. The DNA for the CDR3 is TGTGCCAGTCAAAGGACAGGGCGAGAAAAACTGTTTTTT.

The chain employs TRBV7-2 and TRBJ2-7; tentative D call: TRBD1 (6 bases). V was pared by 5 bases and J by 3 bases, with 11 bases between. Germline lookup yields CDR1 SGHTA and CDR2 FQGNSA. CDR3 length: 13 residues. This CDR3 reads CASSVGQLYEQYF. CDR3 coding DNA: TGTGCCAGCAGCGTGGGACAACTCTACGAGCAGTACTTC.

The V gene is TRBV7-8, the J gene TRBJ1-5; 11 bases agree with TRBD1. CDR1 is SGHVS, CDR2 FQNEAQ, per germline. The CDR3 extends over 15 amino acids. Trimming took 4 bases from V and 6 from J; bases not matched to a gene: 5. This CDR3 reads CASSSGTGGGQPQHF. The CDR3 region has the DNA TGTGCCAGCAGCTCCGGGACAGGGGGAGGTCAGCCCCAGCATTTT.

The chain joins TRBV27 to TRBJ2-7, with D perhaps TRBD2 (5 bases). The germline V gene has CDR1 MNHEY and CDR2 SMNVEV (reference sequence). V lost 0 bases and J 0 bases, leaving 12 bases between the germline ends. The CDR3 sequence is 16 residues long. The CDR3 DNA is TGTGCCAGCAGTTTATCCCCCAGGAGGAGCTCCTACGAGCAGTACTTC. This gives the protein CASSLSPRRSSYEQYF.

The chain links TRBV19 to TRBJ2-1, with 9 bases aligning to TRBD2. J gave up 16 bases and V 6 bases, and 19 bases lay outside the gene matches. Germline V gene lookup returns CDR1 LNHDA and CDR2 SQIVND (reference sequence). The CDR3 loop spans 15 amino acids. The CDR3 region is CASRKTHPEGTSYFF. CDR3 nucleotides: TGTGCCAGTAGGAAAACCCATCCGGAAGGGACTAGCTATTTCTTC.

The chain couples TRBV19 to TRBJ2-7, with TRBD1 matching over 7 bases. After removal of 6 bases from V and 4 bases from J, the junction contained 6 bases not matched to a gene. Germline V gives CDR1 LNHDA, CDR2 SQIVND (reference sequence). The CDR3 sequence is 13 residues long. CDR3 DNA: TGTGCCAGTAGGCCGGGACAGTCATACGAGCAGTACTTC. Translating gives CASRPGQSYEQYF.

The V gene is TRBV9, the J gene TRBJ2-2; tentative D call: TRBD2 (7 bases). CDR1 is SGDLS, CDR2 YYNGEE, per germline. CDR3 size: 15 residues. V gave up 0 bases and J gave up 6 bases, with 12 bases separating them. Here the CDR3 reads CASSVEGGRAGELFF. CDR3 DNA: TGTGCCAGCAGCGTAGAAGGGGGGAGGGCCGGGGAGCTGTTTTTT. The whole variable domain, remainder taken from reference TRBV9 and TRBJ2-2, is DSGVTQTPKHLITATGQRVTLRCSPRSGDLSVYWYQQSLDQGLQFLIQYYNGEERAKGNILERFSAQQFPDLHSELNLSSLELGDSALYFCASSVEGGRAGELFFGEGSRLTVL.

The rearrangement joins TRBV7-2 to TRBJ2-2, with unresolved D. The germline CDR1 and CDR2 sequences are SGHTA and FQGNSA. V gave up 1 base and J gave up 9 bases, with 15 bases separating them. The CDR3 is 15 residues long. The CDR3 reads CASSLESRGGRELFF. As DNA, the CDR3 is TGTGCCAGCAGCTTAGAGTCTAGAGGCGGCCGGGAGCTGTTTTTT.

There are a few counts of this clone. The chain employs TRBV19 and TRBJ2-1; D might be TRBD2 (7 bases). CDR1 is LNHDA, CDR2 SQIVND, per germline (reference sequence). There are 17 residues in the CDR3. V was shortened by 4 bases and J by 0 bases, with 16 bases between the two germline ends. The CDR3 DNA follows: TGTGCCAGTAGTACCGGGGGGCGAGTGAGCTCCTACAATGAGCAGTTCTTC. As protein: CASSTGGRVSSYNEQFF.

The chain's CDR3 is CASSSKPGATNYGYTF. The CDR3 bases are TGTGCCAGCAGCTCAAAACCAGGGGCCACTAACTATGGCTACACCTTC. V is TRBV3-1 (or the pseudogene TRBV3-2) and J is TRBJ1-2, with TRBD1 as a possible D gene (6 bases). CDR3 length: 16 residues. The V gene lost 5 bases and the J gene lost 0 bases, with 16 bases spanning the gap. Germline CDR1 LGHDT, CDR2 YNNKEL (reference sequence).

The chain has TRBV5-8 and TRBJ1-5; no clear D gene. The V end was cut by 1 base, the J end by 1 base, with 6 bases between. The germline gives CDR1 SGHTS, CDR2 YDEGEE. This CDR3 contains 14 residues. This CDR3 is CASSLRGSNQPQHF. Here the CDR3 DNA reads TGTGCCAGCAGCTTGCGCGGGAGCAATCAGCCCCAGCATTTT. Full variable domain (remainder filled in from reference TRBV5-8 and TRBJ1-5): EAGVTQSPTHLIKTRGQQATLRCSPISGHTSVYWYQQALGLGLQFLLWYDEGEERNRGNFPPRFSGRQFPNYSSELNVNALELEDSALYLCASSLRGSNQPQHFGDGTRLSIL.

Only a few counts were recorded for this clone. The rearrangement joins TRBV19 to TRBJ2-2; perhaps TRBD1 as D (5 bases). The germline V gene has CDR1 LNHDA and CDR2 SQIVND (reference sequence). This CDR3 has 12 amino acids. V was pared by 5 bases and J by 7 bases, with 8 bases between. In nucleotides, the CDR3 is TGTGCCAGTAGTCCCCAGGGCGGGGAGCTGTTTTTT. Protein sequence: CASSPQGGELFF.

The V call is TRBV19, the J call TRBJ1-1, with 8 bases aligning to TRBD1. Germline CDR1 is LNHDA and CDR2 is SQIVND (reference sequence). The CDR3 runs 14 residues. V lost 3 bases and J lost 5; bases outside the gene matches: 5. The CDR3 bases are TGTGCCAGTAGTATGACAGGGGAAGGTACTGAAGCTTTCTTT. It codes for CASSMTGEGTEAFF.

This clone is a singleton in its sample. This rearrangement joins TRBV2 to TRBJ2-2; 10 positions agree with TRBD2. The CDR3 consists of 15 residues. The V gene's germline CDR1 is SNHLY and CDR2 FYNNEI. V was clipped by 7 bases and J by 1 base; unmatched bases: 3. The CDR3 here is CASTRLAGNTGELFF. The CDR3 nucleotides are TGTGCCAGCACCCGACTAGCGGGGAACACCGGGGAGCTGTTTTTT.